One sample yielded the 7 T cell receptor beta chains listed below, sequenced in a study of CD8+CD57+ T cells in acquired aplastic anemia. CDR3 and TCR beta VDJ profiling relied on genomic DNA as the template. TCRdb recomputed calls from the reads with MiXCR, one row per CDR3 protein. The table lists under 350,000 distinct CDR3 sequences, roughly 59% of them singletons. Whoever was chosen for sequencing had shown CD8+CD57+ cell expansion by flow cytometry. What was sequenced was sorted CD4+, CD8+, or CD8+CD57+ T cells (not recorded which) from PBMCs. The receptors were sampled from a human donor with aplastic anemia.

The chain links TRBV4-1 to TRBJ2-1; D gene ambiguous. The V end lost 11 bases, the J end lost 4 bases, and 3 bases lay between the germline ends. The germline V gene encodes CDR1 MGHRA and CDR2 YSYEKL. The CDR3 is 9 residues long. For the CDR3, the DNA is TGCGCCCGGTACAATGAGCAGTTCTTC. Amino acid sequence: CARYNEQFF.

Many counts were recorded for this clonotype. The chain is built from TRBV7-3 and TRBJ2-7; D gene ambiguous. The V end was cut by 5 bases, the J end by 6 bases, with 11 bases between. The germline CDR1 and CDR2 sequences are SGHTA and FQGTGA. The CDR3 loop spans 12 amino acids. CDR3 loop: CASSGPSGEQYF. The CDR3 nucleotides are TGTGCCAGCAGCGGGCCCTCTGGCGAGCAGTACTTC.

There are a few counts of this clonotype. The rearrangement uses TRBV6-6 and TRBJ1-2; 8 positions match TRBD1. After removal of 2 bases from V and 3 bases from J, the junction contained 8 bases not matched to a gene. The germline V gene encodes CDR1 MNHNY and CDR2 SVGAGI (reference sequence). CDR3 length equals 16 residues. The CDR3 DNA sequence: TGTGCCAGCAGTTACCCCGACAGGGGCCGCCACTATGGCTACACCTTC. Translating it yields CASSYPDRGRHYGYTF.

With respect to this clonotype: One end of the junction varies from germline; a read error may be responsible. The chain joins TRBV9 to TRBJ1-2; D perhaps matches TRBD1 (5 bases). The CDR3 runs to 17 residues. The germline V gene encodes CDR1 SGDLS and CDR2 YYNGEE. DNA for the CDR3: TGTGCCAGCAGCGTAGGGACTAGCGGACCAGATAGGGGTGGCTACACCTTT. This codes for CASSVGTSGPDRGGYTF.

Of note for this clonotype: At one end the junction does not follow the germline gene, possibly because of a read error. V gene TRBV7-2 combines with J gene TRBJ2-3; D perhaps matches TRBD2 (8 bases). Per the germline V gene, CDR1 is SGHTA and CDR2 is FQGNSA. The CDR3 spans 16 residues. The CDR3 region is CAGSSGPGGGYNEQYF. Here the CDR3 DNA reads TGTGCCGGCAGCTCCGGGCCGGGAGGGGGCTACAATGAGCAGTATTTT.

V and J are TRBV15 and TRBJ1-5, with unresolved D. The length of the CDR3 is 14 residues. V was pared by 3 bases and J by 2 bases, with 8 bases between. The germline gives CDR1 LNHNV, CDR2 YYDKDF (reference sequence). The CDR3 bases are TGTGCCACCAGCAGTGGGCATGGCAATCAGCCCCAGCATTTT. Translating it yields CATSSGHGNQPQHF.

In the case of this clonotype: The junction departs from the called germline gene at one end, perhaps through a read error. The rearrangement links TRBV6-5 to TRBJ1-2, with unresolved D. The CDR3 has 13 amino acids. Germline assignment: CDR1 MNHEY and CDR2 SVGAGI. CDR3 in DNA: TGTGCCAGCAGCCCTGGCAAGGCCTATGGCCACACCTTC. Its translation: CASSPGKAYGHTF.